This T cell receptor beta chain derives from a study of Tregs in tolerant kidney transplant recipients. The study's findings and limits: Expanding Tregs on activated donor B cells appeared to best identify donor-specific TCRbeta clones.

Related graft donors supplied nonmyeloablative bone marrow transplants, and mixed chimerism was transient. Sequencing used immunoSEQ multiplex PCR; TCRdb keeps in-frame clones, though not all of them. The sample includes around 61,000 clones, around 87% of them seen just once. Regarding this clone: Its target is not known.

There are 13 residues in the CDR3. Trimming at V came to 5 bases and at J to 5 bases, leaving 5 bases not matched to a gene. In germline, CDR1 is SGHTA, CDR2 FQGTGA. The gene calls are TRBV7-3 and TRBJ2-5; TRBD2 matches at 7 bases. This TCR was recovered from a human patient who received a combined kidney and bone marrow transplant. Some T cells could come from the graft donor. This specimen consisted of CD4+ T cells from blood (PBMCs), obtained 6 months after the transplant. In DNA, the CDR3 is TGTGCCAGCAGCCCTGCGGGGGTGGAGACCCAGTACTTC. This gives the protein CASSPAGVETQYF.